The 14 T cell receptor beta chains presented below share a single source sample, sequenced in a study of shared clonotypes between healthy human individuals. Libraries were prepared by immunoSEQ multiplex PCR; TCRdb keeps only in-frame clonotypes and omits some of them. In the table there are about 2.4 million clones, 85% to 95% of which are singletons. The sequenced sample was naive CD4+ T cells sorted from blood. As for subset: CD45RA+ positively selected. Source of these receptors: a man younger than 35 in good health.

The chain couples TRBV6-1 to TRBJ2-7, with 7 bases matching TRBD2. In germline, CDR1 is MNHNS, CDR2 SASEGT. The ends lost 7 bases at V and 0 bases at J; junction bases unmatched: 9. The CDR3 is 15 amino acids. The DNA for the CDR3 is TGTGCCAGCATAAAAAAGCGGGACGGCTCCTACGAGCAGTACTTC. This gives the protein CASIKKRDGSYEQYF.

The chain recombines TRBV7-9 with TRBJ2-1, with 8 bases matching TRBD1. Trimming took 5 bases from V and 5 from J; bases not matched to a gene: 11. This CDR3 has 16 residues. CDR1 and CDR2 (germline): SEHNR, FQNEAQ (reference sequence). CDR3 coding DNA: TGTGCCAGCAGCCTCCTCCGCCCGGGACAGGACAATGAGCAGTTCTTC. Residues: CASSLLRPGQDNEQFF.

A word on this clone: This CDR3 is also generated by other DNA sequences in the sample. The rearrangement uses TRBV5-1 and TRBJ1-6, with 10 positions matching TRBD1. The CDR3 has 14 residues. Trimming removed 4 bases from V and 6 bases from J; junction bases left unmatched: 1. CDR1 is SGHRS, CDR2 YFSETQ, per germline. The CDR3 here is CASSRDRGNSPLHF. CDR3 DNA: TGCGCCAGCAGCAGGGACAGGGGTAATTCACCCCTCCACTTT.

The rearrangement links TRBV19 to TRBJ1-6, with unresolved D. The CDR3 length is 15 residues. Trimming shortened V by 3 bases and J by 5 bases, and 11 bases separated the two germline ends. Germline V gene sequence: CDR1 LNHDA, CDR2 SQIVND (reference sequence). The CDR3 is CASSIVILDNSPLHF. The CDR3 nucleotides are TGTGCCAGTAGTATTGTCATCCTGGATAATTCACCCCTCCACTTT.

The chain joins TRBV5-1 to TRBJ1-1; D might be TRBD1 (6 bases). The V and J ends lost 0 bases and 5 bases respectively, with 14 bases between them. The CDR3 has 15 amino acids. CDR1 SGHRS and CDR2 YFSETQ come from the germline V gene. The CDR3 loop is CASSLVQGRSTEAFF. The CDR3 nucleotides are TGCGCCAGCAGCTTGGTACAGGGAAGATCAACTGAAGCTTTCTTT.

The chain carries TRBV7-3 and TRBJ1-2, with unresolved D. This CDR3 region has 17 residues. Germline assignment: CDR1 SGHTA and CDR2 FQGTGA. Trimming pared 0 bases from V and 6 bases from J, leaving 20 bases between. The CDR3 sequence: CASSLTRRIRRANGYTF. The CDR3 DNA reads TGTGCCAGCAGCTTAACGAGGCGGATCAGGAGGGCTAATGGCTACACCTTC.

The chain joins TRBV19 to TRBJ2-1; a weak D match, TRBD2 (6 bases). The V gene's germline CDR1 is LNHDA and CDR2 SQIVND (reference sequence). V shed 4 bases and J shed 2 bases, with 12 bases lying between them. The CDR3 extends over 15 amino acids. The CDR3 protein is CASSTLATTYNEQFF. The CDR3 bases are TGTGCCAGTAGTACCCTAGCGACAACCTACAATGAGCAGTTCTTC.

This clone was found a few times. Other DNA sequences in the same sample also yield this CDR3. The rearrangement uses TRBV7-9 and TRBJ1-1; D uncertain. Trimming took 9 bases from V and 0 from J, leaving 5 bases between them. Germline V gene data show CDR1 as SEHNR and CDR2 as FQNEAQ (reference sequence). The CDR3 consists of 11 residues. CDR3 protein: CASEVNTEAFF. CDR3 nucleotide sequence: TGTGCCAGTGAGGTGAACACTGAAGCTTTCTTT.

The V call is TRBV14, the J call TRBJ2-7; D unresolved. The CDR3 has 13 amino acids. V lost 1 base and J 4 bases, leaving 8 bases between the germline ends. Per germline, CDR1 SGHDN and CDR2 FVKESK. CDR3 residues: CASSQVLGYEQYF. The CDR3 coding sequence is TGTGCCAGCAGCCAAGTTCTAGGGTACGAGCAGTACTTC.

V usage is TRBV6-1 and J usage is TRBJ2-2; TRBD1 matches 8 bases. The V gene's germline CDR1 is MNHNS and CDR2 SASEGT. Trimming at V came to 6 bases and at J to 4 bases, leaving 4 bases not matched to a gene. The CDR3 extends over 14 amino acids. CDR3 protein: CASSRGRGTGELFF. CDR3 coding DNA: TGTGCCAGCAGCAGGGGGCGCGGCACCGGGGAGCTGTTTTTT.

The V and J genes are TRBV7-3 and TRBJ1-1; 7 positions agree with TRBD1. V shed 3 bases, J shed 4 bases, and the junction held 8 bases outside the gene matches. The CDR3 contains 15 residues. Germline lookup yields CDR1 SGHTA and CDR2 FQGTGA. In DNA form, the CDR3 reads TGTGCCAGCAGCTTCTCACACGACAGGGCCACTGAAGCTTTCTTT. Protein sequence: CASSFSHDRATEAFF.

The chain links TRBV21-1 to TRBJ1-3; the tabulated D call, TRBD1, remains unverified against the DNA. TRBV21-1 counts as a pseudogene. The CDR3 spans 12 residues. This CDR3 reads CASGGRSDTIYF. The CDR3 region has the DNA TGTGCCAGCGGGGGCAGATCCGACACCATATATTTT.

The chain carries TRBV5-5 and TRBJ1-5; the D is unclear. CDR3 size: 16 residues. CDR1 and CDR2 from the germline V gene are SGHKS and YYEKEE (reference sequence). The V gene lost 0 bases and the J gene lost 1 base, with 11 bases spanning the gap. CDR3 bases: TGTGCCAGCAGCTTGGTTGGGCGCGGGAGCAATCAGCCCCAGCATTTT. This encodes CASSLVGRGSNQPQHF.

J is TRBJ2-1 and V is TRBV6-5; D perhaps matches TRBD2 (5 bases). V lost 0 bases and J 7 bases, leaving 16 bases between the germline ends. The CDR3 consists of 16 residues. Germline CDR1 reads MNHEY; CDR2 reads SVGAGI. The CDR3 loop is CASSYSKAEVGNEQFF. For the CDR3, the DNA is TGTGCCAGCAGTTACTCGAAAGCGGAGGTAGGGAATGAGCAGTTCTTC.